This is a list of T cell receptor beta chains from one sample in a study of beta chain features in type 1 diabetes. Sequencing used immunoSEQ multiplex PCR; TCRdb keeps in-frame clones, though not all of them. The data hold about 220,000 clones, with approximately 11% observed a single time. Sequences were obtained from central memory CD4+ T cells from blood. These receptors were obtained from a man aged 18 to 29 in good health. CDR3s include the opening cysteine and the closing phenylalanine or tryptophan. A D gene is named only where the DNA matches it firmly. Clone size is not always given. Where it is, it says once, few, many or a class for expanded clones.

j_gene	v_gene	abundance	d_gene	CDR3aa	CDR3nt
TRBJ1-5	TRBV7-2	.	.	CASSSEGLGHQPQHF	TGTGCCAGCAGCTCCGAAGGCCTTGGGCATCAGCCCCAGCATTTT
TRBJ2-7	TRBV28	.	.	CASRTQDRPPYEQYF	TGTGCCAGCAGGACCCAAGACAGGCCGCCCTACGAGCAGTACTTC
TRBJ2-1	TRBV7-3	.	.	CASSPGINNEQFF	TGTGCCAGCAGCCCCGGGATTAACAATGAGCAGTTCTTC
TRBJ2-7	TRBV28	few	TRBD1	CASSFPRQGFYEQYF	TGTGCCAGCAGTTTCCCGAGACAGGGGTTTTACGAGCAGTACTTC
TRBJ2-1	TRBV18	few	TRBD2	CASSPPFPSGRVGEQFF	TGTGCCAGCTCACCACCGTTTCCTAGCGGGAGGGTGGGTGAGCAGTTCTTC
TRBJ2-7	TRBV14	.	.	CASSQDRTGMKQYF	TGTGCCAGCAGCCAAGATCGTACAGGAATGAAACAGTACTTC
TRBJ2-5	TRBV4-2	few	.	CASSRLAYKETQYF	TGTGCCAGCAGCCGCCTAGCGTACAAAGAGACCCAGTACTTC
TRBJ1-1	TRBV20-1	few	.	CSAIGPTEAFF	TGCAGTGCTATCGGCCCAACTGAAGCTTTCTTT
TRBJ2-2	TRBV7-8	few	.	CASSSRSLNTGELFF	TGTGCCAGCAGCAGCAGATCTTTAAACACCGGGGAGCTGTTTTTT
TRBJ2-2	TRBV30	few	.	CAWRLGPPGSGELFF	TGTGCCTGGAGGCTCGGGCCTCCAGGATCCGGGGAGCTGTTTTTT
TRBJ2-7	TRBV7-6	.	.	CASSLFGEQYF	TGTGCCAGCAGCTTATTCGGGGAGCAGTACTTC
TRBJ2-2	TRBV7-3	few	.	CASSLNAPGNTGELFF	TGTGCCAGCAGCTTAAACGCTCCAGGGAACACCGGGGAGCTGTTTTTT
TRBJ2-7	TRBV4-1	.	.	CASSQDIGNYYEQYF	TGCGCCAGCAGCCAAGATATCGGGAACTACTACGAGCAGTACTTC